Each of the 26 T cell receptor beta chains below was sequenced from the same sample in a study of blood T cells in healthy people across ages (dated by TCRdb to the mid-2010s). Library preparation was by 5' RACE. Reads for this sample came from an Illumina HiSeq 2500. A second about 7 to 11 cycle PCR used a sample-barcoded 5' primer and a J-beta primer mix. The public reads were reprocessed in TCRdb via fastp at Q25 and MiXCR, keeping in-frame beta chains. Merged by CDR3 protein, the rows form single entries marked with the most common genes and DNA. For this sample the table gives more than 800,000 distinct CDR3 sequences, of which 40% to 55% were detected only once. Of the sample, approximately 19% is held by the ten largest clones. The material sequenced was blood. Receptors were obtained from an older woman in good health.

The chain couples TRBV21-1 to TRBJ1-5; no DNA check was done on the table's D call, TRBD1. TRBV21-1 is termed a pseudogene. This CDR3 comprises 17 residues. Here the CDR3 DNA reads TGTGCCAGCAGGGCAGGGGGAGACCTTTATAGCAATCAGCCCCAGCATTTT. This gives the protein CASRAGGDLYSNQPQHF.

This clonotype has just a few counts. This chain connects TRBV12-3 or TRBV12-4 to TRBJ2-7; D remains ambiguous. The CDR3 has 15 amino acids. V gave up 5 bases and J gave up 0 bases, with 14 bases separating them. CDR3 in amino acids: CASSPVQGFSYEQYF. The CDR3 coding sequence is TGTGCCAGCAGTCCAGTGCAAGGGTTCTCCTACGAGCAGTACTTC.

The chain recombines TRBV20-1 with TRBJ2-7; D unclear. The germline V and J ends were trimmed by 5 bases and 10 bases, with 27 bases remaining between them. Germline CDR1 reads DFQATT; CDR2 reads SNEGSKA (reference sequence). The CDR3 is 15 residues long. The CDR3 loop reads CSAFPWAAGPWAQYF. CDR3 coding DNA: TGCAGTGCTTTCCCCTGGGCAGCTGGTCCGTGGGCCCAGTACTTC.

V and J are TRBV24-1 and TRBJ2-1; 15 positions agree with TRBD2. The CDR3 loop spans 19 amino acids. Trimming cost V 3 bases and J 7 bases; bases outside gene matches: 12. Per the germline V gene, CDR1 is KGHDR and CDR2 is SFDVKD. CDR3 residues: CATSDTKGLAGGPENEQFF. The CDR3, as DNA: TGTGCCACCAGTGATACTAAAGGACTAGCGGGAGGGCCGGAGAATGAGCAGTTCTTC.

The rearrangement joins TRBV20-1 to TRBJ2-5; perhaps D is TRBD1 or TRBD2 (5 bases each). Trimming pared 6 bases from V and 8 bases from J, leaving 16 bases between. The CDR3 runs 12 residues. Germline V lookup: CDR1 DFQATT, CDR2 SNEGSKA (reference sequence). In nucleotides, the CDR3 is TGCAGTGCGTCCCGGGACCCCTATACCCAGTACTTC. Translating gives CSASRDPYTQYF.

About this clonotype itself: Mismatch with germline at one junction end may stem from a read error. The CDR3 DNA follows: TGTGGCAGCAGTTTAGGCTCCGTCTACGAGCAGTACTTC. Its translation is CGSSLGSVYEQYF. The V and J genes are TRBV28 and TRBJ2-7; D unresolved. Germline CDR1 and CDR2: MDHEN and SYDVKM. The CDR3 sequence is 13 residues long.

This clonotype was seen only a few times. The chain employs TRBV20-1 and TRBJ2-5; either TRBD1 or TRBD2 may supply D (6 bases each). Germline lookup yields CDR1 DFQATT and CDR2 SNEGSKA (reference sequence). Trimming stripped 3 bases from V and 6 bases from J, with 17 bases between. The CDR3 has 14 amino acids. CDR3 sequence (DNA): TGCAGTGCTAGCCCGGGGGCGGGCTTGCAGACCCAGTACTTC. Its translation: CSASPGAGLQTQYF.

This clonotype was detected only a few times. The chain couples TRBV14 to TRBJ2-1, with D perhaps matching TRBD2 (5 bases). This CDR3 contains 12 residues. Germline loops: CDR1 SGHDN, CDR2 FVKESK. V was trimmed by 4 bases and J by 8 bases, leaving 9 bases between them. In DNA, the CDR3 is TGTGCCAGCAGCCCGGACGGGGATGAGCAGTTCTTC. Translated: CASSPDGDEQFF. The variable domain in full, with the rest retrieved from reference TRBV14 and TRBJ2-1, is EAGVTQFPSHSVIEKGQTVTLRCDPISGHDNLYWYRRVMGKEIKFLLHFVKESKQDESGMPNNRFLAERTGGTYSTLKVQPAELEDSGVYFCASSPDGDEQFFGPGTRLTVL.

The rearrangement links TRBV6-5 to TRBJ1-5, with D hard to call. This CDR3 has 14 residues. The V gene's germline CDR1 is MNHEY and CDR2 SVGAGI. V gave up 5 bases and J gave up 7 bases, with 15 bases separating them. The CDR3 region is CASSPHVGSQPQHF. CDR3 DNA: TGTGCCAGCAGTCCACACGTGGGCTCGCAGCCCCAGCATTTT.

The gene calls are TRBV20-1 and TRBJ2-1; no clear D gene. The J call may be in error: the DNA end matches TRBJ2-7 better. The CDR3 is 10 residues long. Per germline, CDR1 DFQATT and CDR2 SNEGSKA (reference sequence). The CDR3 reads CSALKSEQYF. In nucleotides, the CDR3 is TGCAGTGCTTTAAAGAGTGAGCAGTACTTC.

This clonotype has only a few counts. The V call is TRBV10-3, the J call TRBJ2-3, with 7 positions matching TRBD1. Looked up from germline, CDR1 is ENHRY and CDR2 is SYGVKD. J lost 3 bases, V lost 7 bases, and 1 base had no gene match. The CDR3 is 12 amino acids. The CDR3 loop is CAIMGQTDTQYF. The CDR3 DNA sequence: TGTGCCATCATGGGACAGACAGATACGCAGTATTTT.

This clonotype has more than one count but fewer than ten. This chain joins TRBV6-1 and TRBJ2-5; tentatively, D is TRBD2 (5 bases). The germline gives CDR1 MNHNS, CDR2 SASEGT. Between the trimmed V and J ends, which lost 2 bases and 2 bases, there was a span of 12 bases. The CDR3 spans 15 residues. DNA for the CDR3: TGTGCCAGCAGTGAACGGTCTCGGGAACAAGAGACCCAGTACTTC. It specifies CASSERSREQETQYF.

The J gene is TRBJ2-3, the V gene TRBV7-9, with TRBD2 matching over 13 bases. V was clipped by 3 bases and J by 1 base; unmatched bases: 7. Per germline, CDR1 SEHNR and CDR2 FQNEAQ (reference sequence). The CDR3 length is 18 residues. CDR3 region: CASSFTLAGGGGTDTQYF. The CDR3, as DNA: TGTGCCAGCAGCTTTACACTAGCGGGAGGGGGAGGCACAGATACGCAGTATTTT.

For this clonotype: A read error may account for a junction end that differs from germline. V and J are TRBV7-3 and TRBJ1-2; 7 bases match TRBD1. In germline, CDR1 is SGHTA, CDR2 FQGTGA. The CDR3 extends over 15 amino acids. CDR3 DNA: TGTGCCAGCAGCTTAACCCGGGACAGAAGTCGGGGCTGCACCTTC. Translating gives CASSLTRDRSRGCTF.

This chain connects TRBV4-2 to TRBJ1-6; D gene ambiguous. The CDR3 runs 16 residues. Looked up from germline, CDR1 is LGHNA and CDR2 is YNFKEQ. The germline V and J ends were trimmed by 0 bases and 7 bases, with 13 bases remaining between them. The DNA of the CDR3 is TGTGCCAGCAGCCAAGATGAGGGATCTGGGAATTCACCCCTCCACTTT. Its protein product is CASSQDEGSGNSPLHF.

This clonotype was seen a handful of times. The V and J genes are TRBV15 and TRBJ2-5; D perhaps matches TRBD2 (6 bases). This CDR3 has 13 residues. Germline CDR1 and CDR2: LNHNV and YYDKDF (reference sequence). Between the trimmed V and J ends, which lost 0 bases and 11 bases, there was a span of 13 bases. The CDR3 DNA follows: TGTGCCACCAGCAGAGATCCGGGGGATGAGCAGTACTTC. The encoded protein is CATSRDPGDEQYF. Combining the CDR3 with reference TRBV15 and TRBJ2-5 gives the whole variable domain DAMVIQNPRYQVTQFGKPVTLSCSQTLNHNVMYWYQQKSSQAPKLLFHYYDKDFNNEADTPDNFQSRRPNTSFCFLDIRSPGLGDTAMYLCATSRDPGDEQYFGPGTRLLVL.

The chain couples TRBV5-6 to TRBJ1-2; 8 bases align to TRBD1. The germline V gene encodes CDR1 SGHDT and CDR2 YYEEEE. J lost 1 base, V lost 1 base, and 9 bases had no gene match. This CDR3 contains 17 residues. The chain's CDR3 is CASSLMGQENINYGYTF. Written as DNA, the CDR3 is TGTGCCAGCAGCTTGATGGGACAGGAGAACATTAACTATGGCTACACCTTC.

A word on this clonotype: An end of the junction does not agree with germline; a read error may underlie this. The chain employs TRBV28 and TRBJ2-3; possible D gene TRBD2, 6 bases. The length of the CDR3 is 16 residues. CDR1 MDHEN and CDR2 SYDVKM come from the germline V gene. CDR3 in amino acids: CASSPHPRERTDTRYF. DNA of the CDR3: TGTGCCAGCAGTCCCCACCCCCGGGAGCGCACAGATACGCGGTATTTT. The full variable domain, its missing parts supplied by reference TRBV28 and TRBJ2-3, is DVKVTQSSRYLVKRTGEKVFLECVQDMDHENMFWYRQDPGLGLRLIYFSYDVKMKEKGDIPEGYSVSREKKERFSLILESASTNQTSMYLCASSPHPRERTDTRYFGPGTRLTVL.

The chain combines TRBV7-2 with TRBJ2-1; 12 positions match TRBD2. The CDR3 runs 18 residues. The trim removed 5 bases at V and 4 bases at J, leaving 12 bases unmatched. The V gene's germline CDR1 is SGHTA and CDR2 FQGNSA. The CDR3 DNA follows: TGTGCCAGCAGCCCAGCGCTAGCTAGCGGGAGGGAGTACAATGAGCAGTTCTTC. Its protein is CASSPALASGREYNEQFF.

The rearrangement links TRBV5-1 to TRBJ1-1; TRBD1 matches at 9 bases. With V trimmed by 0 bases and J by 3 bases, 6 bases remained unmatched. The CDR3 loop spans 16 amino acids. Germline V gene sequence: CDR1 SGHRS, CDR2 YFSETQ. The DNA of the CDR3 is TGCGCCAGCAGCTTGGGCATACAGGGGGCGGACACTGAAGCTTTCTTT. It translates to CASSLGIQGADTEAFF.

This clonotype was picked up one time. The chain joins TRBV6-1 to TRBJ2-1; 7 bases match TRBD2. The CDR3 totals 13 residues. Germline loops: CDR1 MNHNS, CDR2 SASEGT. Trimming took 7 bases from V and 4 from J; bases not matched to a gene: 4. For the CDR3, the DNA is TGTGCCAGCATGCTGCGGGGGTACAATGAGCAGTTCTTC. Translated, it gives CASMLRGYNEQFF.

The chain has TRBV6-2 or TRBV6-3 and TRBJ2-7; no firm D call. Per the germline V gene, CDR1 is MNHEY and CDR2 is SVGEGT. This CDR3 contains 14 residues. V lost 4 bases to trimming and J lost 6 bases, with 16 bases between them. DNA for the CDR3: TGTGCCAGCAGTTTACTGTCGATTTCCGGCGAGCAGTACTTC. Residues: CASSLLSISGEQYF.

This chain uses TRBV5-1 with TRBJ2-3; tentative D call: TRBD2 (5 bases). Germline V lookup: CDR1 SGHRS, CDR2 YFSETQ. The CDR3 runs 12 residues. V lost 4 bases and J lost 9, with 12 bases in between. CDR3 amino acids: CASSPYTGTQYF. CDR3 DNA: TGCGCCAGCAGCCCCTATACGGGGACGCAGTATTTT.

This clonotype came up once. The rearrangement links TRBV24-1 to TRBJ2-7, with TRBD1 as a possible D gene (6 bases). The length of the CDR3 is 15 residues. V lost 1 base and J 3 bases, leaving 12 bases between the germline ends. In germline, CDR1 is KGHDR, CDR2 SFDVKD. The CDR3 DNA is TGTGCCACCAGTGATTTTGCAAGGGGGTACTACGAGCAGTACTTC. As protein: CATSDFARGYYEQYF.

V and J are TRBV7-3 and TRBJ2-5; no clear D. The CDR3 loop spans 13 amino acids. From germline, CDR1 is SGHTA and CDR2 FQGTGA. The V end lost 5 bases, the J end lost 7 bases, and 14 bases lay between the germline ends. In DNA form, the CDR3 reads TGTGCCAGCAGCCCTACTTCGGCAGGGACCCAGTACTTC. Its protein is CASSPTSAGTQYF. The full variable domain, completed using reference TRBV7-3 and TRBJ2-5, is GAGVSQTPSNKVTEKGKYVELRCDPISGHTALYWYRQSLGQGPEFLIYFQGTGAADDSGLPNDRFFAVRPEGSVSTLKIQRTERGDSAVYLCASSPTSAGTQYFGPGTRLLVL.

This chain connects TRBV5-1 to TRBJ2-2; D gene ambiguous. In germline, CDR1 is SGHRS, CDR2 YFSETQ. The CDR3 covers 16 residues. With 0 bases removed from V and 4 bases from J, the gap between germline ends came to 13 bases. CDR3 region: CASSLDGYVSTGELFF. Written as DNA, the CDR3 is TGCGCCAGCAGCTTGGACGGTTACGTCAGCACCGGGGAGCTGTTTTTT. Supplemented by reference TRBV5-1 and TRBJ2-2, the full variable domain reads KAGVTQTPRYLIKTRGQQVTLSCSPISGHRSVSWYQQTPGQGLQFLFEYFSETQRNKGNFPGRFSGRQFSNSRSEMNVSTLELGDSALYLCASSLDGYVSTGELFFGEGSRLTVL.